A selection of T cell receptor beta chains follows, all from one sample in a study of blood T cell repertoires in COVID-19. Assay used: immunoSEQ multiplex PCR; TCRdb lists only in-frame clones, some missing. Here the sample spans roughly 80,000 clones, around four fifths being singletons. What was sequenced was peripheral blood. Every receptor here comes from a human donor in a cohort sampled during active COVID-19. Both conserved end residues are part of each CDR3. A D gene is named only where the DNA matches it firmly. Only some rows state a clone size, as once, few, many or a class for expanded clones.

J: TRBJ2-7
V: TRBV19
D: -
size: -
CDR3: CASSTLRRNSYEQYF
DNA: TGTGCCAGTAGTACCTTGCGAAGAAACTCCTACGAGCAGTACTTC

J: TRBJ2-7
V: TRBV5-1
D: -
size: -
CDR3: CASSLGRSQREQYF
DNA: TGCGCCAGCAGCTTGGGGCGGTCTCAGAGGGAGCAGTACTTC

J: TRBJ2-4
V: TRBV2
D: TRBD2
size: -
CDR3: CASSEGGGGAAKNIQYF
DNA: TGTGCCAGCAGTGAAGGCGGGGGGGGCGCGGCCAAAAACATTCAGTACTTC

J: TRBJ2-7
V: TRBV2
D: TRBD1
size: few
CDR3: CASRETGFFNEQYF
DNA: TGTGCCAGCAGGGAGACAGGGTTCTTCAACGAGCAGTACTTC

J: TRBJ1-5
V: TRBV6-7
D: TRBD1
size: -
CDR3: CASSSTGEPQHF
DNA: TGTGCCAGCAGTTCCACAGGGGAGCCCCAGCATTTT

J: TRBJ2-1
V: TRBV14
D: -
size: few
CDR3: CASSLLGTGDYNEQFF
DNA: TGTGCCAGCAGCCTCCTCGGGACTGGGGATTACAATGAGCAGTTCTTC

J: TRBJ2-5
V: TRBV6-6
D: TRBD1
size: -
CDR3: CASSYIPGTGETQYF
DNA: TGTGCCAGCAGTTACATACCCGGGACAGGGGAGACCCAGTACTTC

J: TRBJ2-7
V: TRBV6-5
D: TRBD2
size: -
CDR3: CASSSRGVSAYEQYF
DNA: TGTGCCAGCAGTTCACGGGGGGTTTCGGCCTACGAGCAGTACTTC

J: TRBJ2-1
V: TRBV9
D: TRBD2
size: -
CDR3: CASSVGYPGMGLVANEQFF
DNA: TGTGCCAGCAGCGTAGGGTATCCGGGAATGGGACTAGTCGCCAATGAGCAGTTCTTC

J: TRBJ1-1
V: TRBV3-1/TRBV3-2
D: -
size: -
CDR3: CASSQAGTLEAFF
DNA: TGTGCCAGCAGCCAAGCTGGGACTCTTGAAGCTTTCTTT

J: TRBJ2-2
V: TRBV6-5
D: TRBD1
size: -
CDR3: CASRPTGLNTGELFF
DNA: TGTGCCAGCAGGCCGACAGGGTTAAACACCGGGGAGCTGTTTTTT

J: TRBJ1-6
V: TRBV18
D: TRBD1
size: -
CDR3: CASSPGQGANSPLHF
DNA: TGTGCCAGCTCGCCCGGACAGGGGGCGAATTCACCCCTCCACTTT

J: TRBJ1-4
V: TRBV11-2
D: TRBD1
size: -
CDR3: CASSSLQGAGEKLFF
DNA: TGTGCCAGCAGCTCGTTACAGGGGGCGGGAGAAAAACTGTTTTTT

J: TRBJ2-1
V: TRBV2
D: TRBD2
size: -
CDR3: CASSGLAGAPGEQFF
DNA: TGTGCCAGCAGTGGTCTAGCGGGGGCCCCCGGTGAGCAGTTCTTC

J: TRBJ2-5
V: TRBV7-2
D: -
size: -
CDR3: CASSLNSGAIKTQYF
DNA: TGTGCCAGCAGCTTAAACTCAGGGGCCATAAAGACCCAGTACTTC

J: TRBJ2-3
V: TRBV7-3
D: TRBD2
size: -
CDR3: CASSVSGTSGGRTDTQYF
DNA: TGTGCCAGCAGCGTAAGCGGGACTAGCGGGGGGCGCACAGATACGCAGTATTTT

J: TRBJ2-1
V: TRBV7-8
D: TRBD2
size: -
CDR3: CASTQRTSSYNEQFF
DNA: TGTGCCAGCACCCAAAGGACTAGCTCCTACAATGAGCAGTTCTTC

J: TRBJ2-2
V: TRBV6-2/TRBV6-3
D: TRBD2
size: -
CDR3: CASSPRGSGGPGELFF
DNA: TGTGCCAGCAGCCCCCGGGGTAGCGGGGGCCCCGGGGAGCTGTTTTTT

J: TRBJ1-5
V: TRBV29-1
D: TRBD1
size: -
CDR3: CSAAAGTGDGPQHF
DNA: TGCAGCGCCGCTGCCGGGACAGGGGATGGCCCCCAGCATTTT